This TCR beta chain was obtained from a study of beta chain features in type 1 diabetes. Study-level findings and limits: Individuals with type 1 diabetes displayed fewer insertions and more deletions at VDJ junctions. The naive, central memory and Treg TCRB repertoires of patients appeared to be more similar to one another than those of healthy donors.

The isolated RNA, all of it, was reverse transcribed, so expressed TCRB transcripts were what got sequenced. Deep immunoSEQ sequencing covered naive, central memory and regulatory T cell samples. Method: immunoSEQ multiplex PCR; TCRdb's copy keeps in-frame clones and lacks some. Found here are about 150,000 clones, around 10% of them singletons; the top ten hold roughly 2%. The authors obtained over 95% purity in all sorted populations. About this clone: Its specificity is not known.

This CDR3 has 13 amino acids. The germline V gene encodes CDR1 SGHTA and CDR2 FQGNSA. The germline V and J ends were trimmed by 3 bases and 6 bases, with 12 bases remaining between them. The chain carries TRBV7-2 and TRBJ2-7; D unresolved. The sequenced sample consisted of central memory CD4+ T cells from blood. The receptor's source is a man between 18 and 29 years old in good health. The CDR3 is CASSFTEVGEQYF. The DNA of the CDR3 is TGTGCCAGCAGCTTTACAGAGGTCGGCGAGCAGTACTTC. Using reference TRBV7-2 and TRBJ2-7 for the parts outside the CDR3, the full variable domain is GAGVSQSPSNKVTEKGKDVELRCDPISGHTALYWYRQSLGQGLEFLIYFQGNSAPDKSGLPSDRFSAERTGGSVSTLTIQRTQQEDSAVYLCASSFTEVGEQYFGPGTRLTVT.